This T cell receptor beta chain was captured by sequencing in a study of blood T cell repertoires in COVID-19. On the study more broadly: Material from acute and convalescent COVID-19 was sourced from the United States, Italy and Spain. In each case, the material was cDNA or gDNA derived from T cells, B-cell-depleted T cells, or PBMCs.

Under the authors' procedure: Reference gene primer amplification gave nucleated cell count estimates. The table came from immunoSEQ multiplex PCR; TCRdb's copy has only in-frame clones and leaves some out. V and J calls and clone size come straight from that table; D and trimming were deduced from the DNA. The data hold under 75,000 clones, with approximately 79% observed a single time. This clone occurred once. V gave up 6 bases and J gave up 1 base, with 6 bases separating them. The CDR3 is 11 residues long. CDR1 and CDR2 (germline): SQVTM, ANQGSEA. The specimen sequenced was peripheral blood. The receptor comes from a woman in her sixties or seventies with acute or convalescent COVID-19. V and J are TRBV29-1 and TRBJ2-5; the D gene is possibly TRBD2 (6 bases). CDR3 coding DNA: TGCAGCGTCGGGAGCCAAGAGACCCAGTACTTC. Translating it yields CSVGSQETQYF.